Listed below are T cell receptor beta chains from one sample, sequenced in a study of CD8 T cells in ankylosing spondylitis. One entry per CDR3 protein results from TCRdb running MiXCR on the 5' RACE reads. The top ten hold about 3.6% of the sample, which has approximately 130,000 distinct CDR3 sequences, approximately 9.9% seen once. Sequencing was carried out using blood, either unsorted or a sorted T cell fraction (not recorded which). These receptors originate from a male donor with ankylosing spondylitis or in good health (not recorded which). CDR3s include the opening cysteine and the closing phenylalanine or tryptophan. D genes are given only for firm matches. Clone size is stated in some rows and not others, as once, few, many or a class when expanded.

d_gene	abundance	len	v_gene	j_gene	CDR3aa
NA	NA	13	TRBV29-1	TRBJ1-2	CSVGRRSNYGYTF
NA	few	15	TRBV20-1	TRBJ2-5	CSAPRTVGSWETQYF
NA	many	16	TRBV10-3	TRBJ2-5	CAISESLGKAQETQYF
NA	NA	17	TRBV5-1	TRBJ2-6	CASSLGYSISGANVLTF
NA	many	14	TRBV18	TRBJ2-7	CASSPGLDSYEQYF
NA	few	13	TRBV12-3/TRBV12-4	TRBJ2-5	CASSRGRSETQYF
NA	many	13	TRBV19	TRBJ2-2	CASSRGLYGELFF
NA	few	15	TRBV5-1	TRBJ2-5	CASSAGPTRQETQYF
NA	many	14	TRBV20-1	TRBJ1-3	CSATRPGSGNTIYF
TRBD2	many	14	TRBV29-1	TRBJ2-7	CSFGWGTSIDEQYF
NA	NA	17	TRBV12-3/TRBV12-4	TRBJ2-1	CASTQTLSAVPYNEQFF
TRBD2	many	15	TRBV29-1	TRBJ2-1	CSGTLAGGTYNEQFF
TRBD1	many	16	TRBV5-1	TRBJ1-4	CASSLSPGQRVEKLFF
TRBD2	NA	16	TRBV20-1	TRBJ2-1	CSAIGLAGSSYNEQFF
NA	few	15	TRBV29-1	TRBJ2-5	CSVASANSFWETQYF
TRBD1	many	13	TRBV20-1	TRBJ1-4	CSAPQGASEKLFF
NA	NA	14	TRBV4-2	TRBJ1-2	CASSSAGANYGYTF
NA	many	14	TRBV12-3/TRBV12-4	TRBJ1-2	CASTPGHQNYGYTF
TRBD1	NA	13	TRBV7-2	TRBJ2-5	CASSSDRAETQYF
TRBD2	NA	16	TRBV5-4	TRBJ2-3	CASSTRTSGNADTQYF
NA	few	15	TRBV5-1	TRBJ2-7	CASSFRDTNSYEQYF
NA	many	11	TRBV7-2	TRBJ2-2	CASTNTGELFF
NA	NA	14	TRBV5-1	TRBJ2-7	CASSGGPGGNEQYF
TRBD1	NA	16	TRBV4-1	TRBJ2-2	CASSQTGQGRTGELFF
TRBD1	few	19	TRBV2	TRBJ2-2	CASSSPGTGKVASFGELFF
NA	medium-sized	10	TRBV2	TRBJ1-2	CASSDYGYTF
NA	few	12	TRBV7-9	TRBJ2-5	CASSLGLETQYF
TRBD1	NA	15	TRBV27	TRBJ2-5	CASRAFTGGQETQYF
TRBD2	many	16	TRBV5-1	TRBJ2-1	CASSPLAGVTYNEQFF
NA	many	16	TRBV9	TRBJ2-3	CASSLTPTIPGDTQYF
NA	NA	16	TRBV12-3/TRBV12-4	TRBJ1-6	CASSLVSDTHSSPLHF
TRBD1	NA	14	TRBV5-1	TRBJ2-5	CASSRTGNQETQYF
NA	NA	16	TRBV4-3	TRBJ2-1	CASSQDSVGSYNEQFF
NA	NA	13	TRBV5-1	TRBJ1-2	CASSPGTAYGYTF
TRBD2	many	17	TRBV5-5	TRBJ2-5	CASSLRFASGGQETQYF
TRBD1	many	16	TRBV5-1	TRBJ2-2	CASSPRQGLNTGELFF
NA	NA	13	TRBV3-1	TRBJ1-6	CASSQFVSSPLHF
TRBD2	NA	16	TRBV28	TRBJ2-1	CASSRRGRGRAFEQFF
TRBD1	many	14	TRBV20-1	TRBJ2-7	CSAAPGQVSYEQYF